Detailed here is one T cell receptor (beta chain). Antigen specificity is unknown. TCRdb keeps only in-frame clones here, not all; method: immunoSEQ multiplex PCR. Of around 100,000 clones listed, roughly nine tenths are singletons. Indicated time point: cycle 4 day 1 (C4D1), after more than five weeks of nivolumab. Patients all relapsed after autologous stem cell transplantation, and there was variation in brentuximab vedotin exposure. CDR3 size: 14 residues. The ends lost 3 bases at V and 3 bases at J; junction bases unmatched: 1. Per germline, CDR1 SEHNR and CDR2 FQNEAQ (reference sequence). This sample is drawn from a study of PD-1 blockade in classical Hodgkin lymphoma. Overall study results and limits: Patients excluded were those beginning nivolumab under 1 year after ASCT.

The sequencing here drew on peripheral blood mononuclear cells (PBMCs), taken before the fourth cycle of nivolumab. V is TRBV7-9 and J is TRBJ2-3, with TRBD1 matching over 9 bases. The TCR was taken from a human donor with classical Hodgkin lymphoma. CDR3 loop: CASSFGTGTDTQYF. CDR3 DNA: TGTGCCAGCAGCTTCGGGACAGGGACAGATACGCAGTATTTT.